This paragraph reports one T cell receptor (beta chain). Antigen unknown. Sequencing was performed with immunoSEQ multiplex PCR; in TCRdb, only in-frame clones are kept and a portion is missing. Here the sample spans about 34,000 clones, about 90% being singletons. The data were taken from a study of T cells in localized non-small cell lung cancer. Study results and limitations: Uninvolved adjacent lung had the highest recorded T cell clonality, with tumor below it.

This CDR3 is 15 amino acids long. CDR1 and CDR2 from the germline V gene are MGHDK and SYGVNS. Trimming removed 3 bases at V and 3 bases at J, with 13 bases between. This TCR was sampled from a woman aged 35-70 years with stage I lung adenocarcinoma. The rearrangement links TRBV25-1 to TRBJ2-3; D might be TRBD2 (5 bases). Sequenced here: peripheral blood, sampled before any cancer treatment. CDR3 region: CASSDPELVTDTQYF. CDR3 nucleotide sequence: TGTGCCAGCAGTGACCCCGAACTAGTTACAGATACGCAGTATTTT.